A single sample is the source of the 24 T cell receptor beta chains below, sequenced in a study of vaccination effects on CD4 cells after COVID-19. These receptors have no identified antigens. Sequencing was preceded by expansion of antigen-specific CD4+ T cells with viral peptide pools in the ViraFEST assay. Isolating CD4+ T cells followed 9 to 11 days of culture. Vaccine recipients had no previous SARS-CoV-2 infection; their nucleocapsid antibodies were negative. Method: immunoSEQ multiplex PCR; TCRdb's copy keeps in-frame clones and lacks some. Among tens of thousands of clones, around 76% were seen once, and the ten largest hold around 2.8%. Source: CD4+ T cells from PBMCs cultured with HCoV-NL63 spike peptides, taken before COVID-19 vaccination. Receptor source: a human donor who received a COVID-19 vaccine.

V usage is TRBV9 and J usage is TRBJ2-5; 14 bases map to TRBD2. The CDR3 consists of 16 residues. Germline V gives CDR1 SGDLS, CDR2 YYNGEE. The V segment lost 4 bases and the J segment 3 bases; nucleotides outside the gene matches: 5. The CDR3 sequence: CASSLRLAGGKETQYF. As DNA, the CDR3 is TGTGCCAGCAGCCTGCGACTAGCGGGGGGGAAAGAGACCCAGTACTTC.

The CDR3 DNA is TGTGCCAGCAGTTTGGGACAGGGCAATTCACCCCTCCACTTT. Residues: CASSLGQGNSPLHF. This chain joins TRBV2 and TRBJ1-6, with 9 bases that match TRBD1. The germline gives CDR1 SNHLY, CDR2 FYNNEI. The CDR3 contains 14 residues. Trimming cost V 5 bases and J 7 bases; bases outside gene matches: 3.

V is TRBV29-1 and J is TRBJ1-2, with a tentative D call TRBD1 (6 bases). CDR1 is SQVTM, CDR2 ANQGSEA, per germline. CDR3 length equals 13 residues. The V and J ends lost 4 bases and 7 bases respectively, with 16 bases between them. The CDR3 DNA is TGCAGCGTTGTCCTGGGGGGGCGCGGTGGCTACACCTTC. As protein: CSVVLGGRGGYTF.

The chain is built from TRBV9 and TRBJ2-3, with TRBD1 as a possible D gene (5 bases). CDR1 SGDLS and CDR2 YYNGEE come from the germline V gene. This CDR3 has 17 residues. Trimming cost V 4 bases and J 2 bases, with 20 bases left between them. CDR3 in DNA: TGTGCCAGCAGCCGATCCATCGATATGACAGTCACAGATACGCAGTATTTT. Encoded protein: CASSRSIDMTVTDTQYF.

The sample holds a few counts of this clone. The rearrangement links TRBV10-2 to TRBJ2-2; D gene unclear. Germline V lookup: CDR1 WSHSY, CDR2 SAAADI. Trimming shortened V by 7 bases and J by 6 bases, and 15 bases separated the two germline ends. The CDR3 totals 14 residues. The CDR3 bases are TGCGCCAGCAAAAACCCGATCCTAGCCGGGGAGCTGTTTTTT. Protein: CASKNPILAGELFF.

This chain joins TRBV7-8 and TRBJ1-2; the D is unclear. The germline V and J ends were trimmed by 2 bases and 4 bases, with 14 bases remaining between them. Per the germline V gene, CDR1 is SGHVS and CDR2 is FQNEAQ. CDR3 length: 15 amino acids. This chain's CDR3 is CASSLSDTLTYGYTF. Written as DNA, the CDR3 is TGTGCCAGCAGCTTATCAGACACGCTTACCTATGGCTACACCTTC.

This sequence joins TRBV18 and TRBJ2-5; 7 nucleotides line up with TRBD2. The CDR3 has 15 residues. From germline, CDR1 is KGHSH and CDR2 LQKENI. V trimming: 2 bases; J trimming: 5 bases; junction bases outside the gene matches: 8. In DNA, the CDR3 is TGTGCCAGCTCACCATTCTCAGGGCGGGAGGAGACCCAGTACTTC. As protein: CASSPFSGREETQYF. The full variable domain, completed using reference TRBV18 and TRBJ2-5, is NAGVMQNPRHLVRRRGQEARLRCSPMKGHSHVYWYRQLPEEGLKFMVYLQKENIIDESGMPKERFSAEFPKEGPSILRIQQVVRGDSAAYFCASSPFSGREETQYFGPGTRLLVL.

The chain uses TRBV19 and TRBJ1-2, with unresolved D. This CDR3 region has 12 residues. V was clipped by 7 bases and J by 7 bases, with 13 bases between them. Per germline, CDR1 LNHDA and CDR2 SQIVND (reference sequence). CDR3 nucleotides: TGTGCCAGTAAAACACAGTTCGGTGGCTACACCTTC. It is translated as CASKTQFGGYTF.

Note on this clone: Other DNA sequences in this sample translate to the same CDR3. The chain links TRBV6-5 to TRBJ1-1; 9 bases line up with TRBD1. The ends lost 0 bases at V and 4 bases at J; junction bases unmatched: 3. CDR1 is MNHEY and CDR2 is SVGAGI in the germline V gene. This CDR3 region has 15 residues. DNA of the CDR3: TGTGCCAGCAGTTACTCGACAGGGGGTGGCACTGAAGCTTTCTTT. Its protein product is CASSYSTGGGTEAFF.

This clone has a handful of counts. The J gene is TRBJ2-1, the V gene TRBV5-1; D gene uncertain. The CDR3 has 14 amino acids. Trimming took 3 bases from V and 10 from J, leaving 17 bases between them. CDR1 is SGHRS, CDR2 YFSETQ, per germline. CDR3 region: CASSSPAGKWEQFF. The CDR3 coding sequence is TGCGCCAGCAGCTCGCCTGCCGGTAAGTGGGAGCAGTTCTTC.

V usage is TRBV5-1 and J usage is TRBJ2-3; unclear D gene. The CDR3 consists of 15 residues. Germline assignment: CDR1 SGHRS and CDR2 YFSETQ. Trimming cost V 0 bases and J 3 bases, with 11 bases left between them. The CDR3 here is CASSLVSGSTDTQYF. CDR3 nucleotides: TGCGCCAGCAGCTTGGTGTCTGGTAGTACAGATACGCAGTATTTT.

The chain has TRBV4-1 and TRBJ2-7; 8 bases fit TRBD1. J gave up 6 bases and V 4 bases, and 2 bases lay outside the gene matches. Looked up from germline, CDR1 is MGHRA and CDR2 is YSYEKL. The CDR3 sequence is 12 residues long. CDR3 DNA sequence: TGCGCCAGCAGCCCCAGGGGGCGCGAGCAGTACGTC. Amino acid sequence: CASSPRGREQYV.

V gene TRBV28 combines with J gene TRBJ2-1; either TRBD1 or TRBD2 may fit D (6 bases each). V was shortened by 3 bases and J by 9 bases, with 18 bases between the two germline ends. This CDR3 has 15 amino acids. Germline assignment: CDR1 MDHEN and CDR2 SYDVKM. The CDR3 region has the DNA TGTGCCAGCAGTTTCGGGGGCGGCAGGGAGGCTGAGCAGTTCTTC. Protein sequence: CASSFGGGREAEQFF.

The chain uses TRBV19 and TRBJ1-5; maybe TRBD1 (5 bases). V gave up 7 bases and J gave up 1 base, with 14 bases separating them. There are 15 residues in the CDR3. Germline V gene lookup returns CDR1 LNHDA and CDR2 SQIVND (reference sequence). CDR3 sequence (DNA): TGTGCCAGTAATTCCTTTCAGGGAAGCAATCAGCCCCAGCATTTT. Translation gives CASNSFQGSNQPQHF.

As DNA, the CDR3 is TGTGCCAGCAGCCCACAGGGTGGAGGCAATGAGCAGTTCTTC. Its protein is CASSPQGGGNEQFF. The rearrangement joins TRBV7-9 to TRBJ2-1, with D possibly TRBD1 on 6 matching bases. This CDR3 has 14 amino acids. Germline values: CDR1 SEHNR, CDR2 FQNEAQ (reference sequence). The germline V and J ends were trimmed by 5 bases and 6 bases, with 14 bases remaining between them.

This clone is labeled as medium-sized. This chain links TRBV10-3 with TRBJ1-5; perhaps TRBD1 as D (5 bases). Trimming pared 6 bases from V and 4 bases from J, leaving 13 bases between. The germline V gene has CDR1 ENHRY and CDR2 SYGVKD. The CDR3 has 14 residues. The CDR3 protein is CAISPGGVNQPQHF. The CDR3 region has the DNA TGTGCCATCAGCCCCGGGGGAGTGAATCAGCCCCAGCATTTT.

This rearrangement joins TRBV7-8 to TRBJ1-1; no firm D call. V was clipped by 2 bases and J by 5 bases, with 18 bases between them. The CDR3 contains 16 residues. Germline V lookup: CDR1 SGHVS, CDR2 FQNEAQ. The CDR3 bases are TGTGCCAGCAGCTTACGTCAGGTCCTACTAGCGACTGAAGCTTTCTTT. Its protein is CASSLRQVLLATEAFF.

The rearrangement joins TRBV5-1 to TRBJ2-1; perhaps TRBD1 as D (6 bases). The CDR3 is 16 amino acids. Germline CDR1 reads SGHRS; CDR2 reads YFSETQ. The V and J ends lost 4 bases and 0 bases respectively, with 14 bases between them. The CDR3 DNA is TGCGCCAGCAGCCCCGACCACAGGGCCTCCTACAATGAGCAGTTCTTC. Its protein is CASSPDHRASYNEQFF.

This chain connects TRBV5-5 to TRBJ2-3; D remains ambiguous. The germline V and J ends were trimmed by 0 bases and 0 bases, with 14 bases remaining between them. The CDR3 runs 17 residues. CDR1 and CDR2 from the germline V gene are SGHKS and YYEKEE (reference sequence). The chain's CDR3 is CASSLGAGFSSTDTQYF. CDR3 coding DNA: TGTGCCAGCAGCTTGGGGGCTGGGTTCTCTAGCACAGATACGCAGTATTTT.

This chain links TRBV11-2 with TRBJ2-3, with D maybe TRBD2 (5 bases). The CDR3 extends over 13 amino acids. Trimming cost V 8 bases and J 0 bases, with 9 bases left between them. The V gene's germline CDR1 is SGHAT and CDR2 FQNNGV. CDR3 coding DNA: TGTGCCAGCGAGGGCCCCAGCACAGATACGCAGTATTTT. This sequence encodes CASEGPSTDTQYF.

The rearrangement links TRBV5-6 to TRBJ2-5, with D possibly being TRBD1 or TRBD2 (6 bases each). Deletions cut 2 bases from V and 5 bases from J, with 16 bases between. Per germline, CDR1 SGHDT and CDR2 YYEEEE. The CDR3 length is 15 residues. Here the CDR3 reads CASSFLSGGRETQYF. CDR3 bases: TGTGCCAGCAGCTTCCTCTCCGGGGGCCGCGAGACCCAGTACTTC. Drawing the rest from reference TRBV5-6 and TRBJ2-5, the complete variable domain is DAGVTQSPTHLIKTRGQQVTLRCSPKSGHDTVSWYQQALGQGPQFIFQYYEEEERQRGNFPDRFSGHQFPNYSSELNVNALLLGDSALYLCASSFLSGGRETQYFGPGTRLLVL.

This sequence joins TRBV6-1 and TRBJ1-5, with TRBD1 matching 9 bases. This CDR3 comprises 17 residues. Trimming removed 0 bases from V and 11 bases from J; junction bases left unmatched: 14. Germline values: CDR1 MNHNS, CDR2 SASEGT. The DNA of the CDR3 is TGTGCCAGCAGTGAAGCGAAGGACAGGGGAACCTTTCTGGCCCAGCATTTT. It specifies CASSEAKDRGTFLAQHF.

The gene calls are TRBV5-1 and TRBJ2-2; 14 positions match TRBD2. CDR3 size: 17 residues. Germline V gene data show CDR1 as SGHRS and CDR2 as YFSETQ. V was clipped by 4 bases and J by 3 bases; unmatched bases: 5. CDR3 nucleotide sequence: TGCGCCAGCAGCCGAGGACTAGCGGGGGGTGACACCGGGGAGCTGTTTTTT. Translating gives CASSRGLAGGDTGELFF.

The chain uses TRBV5-1 and TRBJ2-5; D not certain. Trimming pared 5 bases from V and 1 base from J, leaving 12 bases between. There are 14 residues in the CDR3. The germline gives CDR1 SGHRS, CDR2 YFSETQ. The DNA of the CDR3 is TGCGCCAGCAGGCCCCCTTCTTCCCAAGAGACCCAGTACTTC. It specifies CASRPPSSQETQYF.